This record concerns one T cell receptor (beta chain) sequence. Its antigen is not identified. PCR involved 60 Vbeta and 13 Jbeta primers. Assay used: immunoSEQ multiplex PCR; TCRdb lists only in-frame clones, some missing. The table lists around 190,000 clones, 65% to 85% of them singletons, with about 1.8% in the top ten. CDR3 size: 12 residues. The V and J ends lost 6 bases and 5 bases, in that order; junction bases with no gene match: 3. Germline lookup yields CDR1 SNHLY and CDR2 FYNNEI. This sample is drawn from a study of cytomegalovirus exposure and HLA in healthy donors. Study results and caveats: Rates of TCR association differed by HLA locus in a later analysis, with DRB1 highest and HLA-C lowest. Productive status was seen about 90% or about 30% of the time for most TCR beta V segments in an earlier analysis. A later analysis found most CMV-associated TCR beta chains apparently HLA-restricted.

The rearrangement links TRBV2 to TRBJ2-5; 7 bases match TRBD2. Source material: PBMCs. The TCR sequence derives from a man in his late teens or twenties in good health and CMV-seronegative. The CDR3 here is CASRGLMETQYF. The CDR3 region has the DNA TGTGCCAGCAGGGGACTAATGGAGACCCAGTACTTC.